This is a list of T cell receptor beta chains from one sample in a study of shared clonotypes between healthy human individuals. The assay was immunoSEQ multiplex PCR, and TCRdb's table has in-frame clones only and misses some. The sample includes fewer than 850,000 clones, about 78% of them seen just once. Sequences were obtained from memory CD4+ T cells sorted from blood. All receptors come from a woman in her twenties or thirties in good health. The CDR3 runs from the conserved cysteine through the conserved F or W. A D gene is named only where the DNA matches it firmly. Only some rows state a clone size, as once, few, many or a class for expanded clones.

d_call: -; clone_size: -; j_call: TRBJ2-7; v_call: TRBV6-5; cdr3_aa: CASSYGRTENYEQYF; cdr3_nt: TGTGCCAGCAGTTACGGTCGGACAGAAAACTACGAGCAGTACTTC
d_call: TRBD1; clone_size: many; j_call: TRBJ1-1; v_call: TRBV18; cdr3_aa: CASSRNRGEALTEAFF; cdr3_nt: TGTGCCAGCTCACGCAACAGGGGTGAGGCCCTCACTGAAGCTTTCTTT
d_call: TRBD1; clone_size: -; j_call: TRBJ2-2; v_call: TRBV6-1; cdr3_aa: CASSGQGASGELFF; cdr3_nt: TGTGCCAGCAGTGGACAGGGGGCTTCCGGGGAGCTGTTTTTT
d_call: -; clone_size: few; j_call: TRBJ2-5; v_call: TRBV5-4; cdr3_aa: CASSSKQEYQETQYF; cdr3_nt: TGTGCCAGCAGCTCGAAACAGGAGTACCAAGAGACCCAGTACTTC
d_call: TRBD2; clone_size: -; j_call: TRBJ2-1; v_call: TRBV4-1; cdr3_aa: CASSQGASGRSRYSEQFF; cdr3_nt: TGCGCCAGCAGCCAAGGGGCTAGCGGGAGAAGTCGCTACTCTGAGCAGTTCTTC
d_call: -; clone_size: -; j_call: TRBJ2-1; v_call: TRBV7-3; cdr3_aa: CASSLFWDYEQFF; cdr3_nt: TGTGCCAGCAGCTTATTTTGGGATTATGAGCAGTTCTTC
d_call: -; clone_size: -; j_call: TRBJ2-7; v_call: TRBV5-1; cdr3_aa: CASSPRERAEQYF; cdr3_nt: TGCGCCAGCAGCCCCCGGGAGCGGGCCGAGCAGTACTTC
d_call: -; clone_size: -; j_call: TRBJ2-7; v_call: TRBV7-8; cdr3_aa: CASSSWDPKSYEQYF; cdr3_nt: TGTGCCAGCAGCTCCTGGGACCCGAAATCCTACGAGCAGTACTTC
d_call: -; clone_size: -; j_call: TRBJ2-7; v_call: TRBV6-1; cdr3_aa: CASSDRPPGEQYF; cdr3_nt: TGTGCCAGCAGCGACAGGCCCCCCGGGGAGCAGTACTTC
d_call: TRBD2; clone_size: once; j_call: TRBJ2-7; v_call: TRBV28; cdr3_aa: CASSFSLAGPEDEQYF; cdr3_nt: TGTGCCAGCAGTTTTTCACTAGCGGGCCCCGAAGACGAGCAGTACTTC
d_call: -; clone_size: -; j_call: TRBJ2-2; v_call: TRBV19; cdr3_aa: CASYREPGQRTGELFF; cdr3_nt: TGTGCCAGTTACCGGGAGCCGGGACAGAGAACCGGGGAGCTGTTTTTT
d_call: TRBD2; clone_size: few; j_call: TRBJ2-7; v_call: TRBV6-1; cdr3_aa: CASSERASGGGEQYF; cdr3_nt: TGTGCCAGCAGTGAAAGGGCTAGCGGAGGAGGGGAGCAGTACTTC
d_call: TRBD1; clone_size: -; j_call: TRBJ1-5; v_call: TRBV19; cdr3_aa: CASSIGGQGLQPQHF; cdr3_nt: TGTGCCAGTAGTATAGGGGGACAGGGGTTGCAGCCCCAGCATTTT
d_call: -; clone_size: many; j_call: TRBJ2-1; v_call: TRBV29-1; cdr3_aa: CSVAPHFTGLFF; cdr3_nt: TGCAGCGTGGCCCCACACTTTACGGGTCTGTTCTTC
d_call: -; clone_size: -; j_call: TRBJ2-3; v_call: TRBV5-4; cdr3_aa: CASSLGGRSSTDTQYF; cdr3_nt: TGTGCCAGCAGCTTGGGGGGCAGATCTAGCACAGATACGCAGTATTTT
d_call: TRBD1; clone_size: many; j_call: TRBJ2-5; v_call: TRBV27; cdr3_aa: CASSKGTGPDFLQETQYF; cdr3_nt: TGTGCCAGCAGTAAGGGGACAGGCCCTGATTTCCTCCAAGAGACCCAGTACTTC
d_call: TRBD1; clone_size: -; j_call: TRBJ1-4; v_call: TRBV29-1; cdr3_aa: CSVEGQGGEKLFF; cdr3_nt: TGCAGCGTTGAGGGACAGGGCGGTGAAAAACTGTTTTTT
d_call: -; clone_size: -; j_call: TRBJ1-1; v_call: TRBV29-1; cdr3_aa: CSVDTGQYTEAFF; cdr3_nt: TGCAGCGTTGACACAGGACAGTACACTGAAGCTTTCTTT
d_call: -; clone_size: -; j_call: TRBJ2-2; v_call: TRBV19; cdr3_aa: CASSIQGGIGGELFF; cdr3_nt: TGTGCCAGTAGTATACAGGGGGGAATTGGCGGGGAGCTGTTTTTT
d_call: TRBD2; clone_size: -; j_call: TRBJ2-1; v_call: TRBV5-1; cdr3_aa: CASSLVRASGTYNEQFF; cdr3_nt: TGCGCCAGCAGCTTGGTTAGGGCTAGCGGAACCTACAATGAGCAGTTCTTC
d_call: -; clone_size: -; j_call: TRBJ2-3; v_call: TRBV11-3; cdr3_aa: CASSRGTVDADTQYF; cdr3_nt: TGTGCCAGCAGCCGGGGGACAGTGGATGCGGATACGCAGTATTTT
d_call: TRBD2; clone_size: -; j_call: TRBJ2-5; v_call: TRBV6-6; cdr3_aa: CASSPGLVQETQYF; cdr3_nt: TGTGCCAGCAGTCCCGGACTAGTCCAAGAGACCCAGTACTTC
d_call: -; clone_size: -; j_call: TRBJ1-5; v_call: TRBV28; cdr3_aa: CASRRAGTLGGQPQHF; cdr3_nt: TGTGCCAGCAGACGAGCCGGGACCCTCGGGGGTCAGCCCCAGCATTTT
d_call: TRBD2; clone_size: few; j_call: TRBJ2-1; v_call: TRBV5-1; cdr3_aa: CASSVSTSGYNEQFF; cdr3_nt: TGCGCCAGCAGCGTATCCACTAGCGGCTACAATGAGCAGTTCTTC
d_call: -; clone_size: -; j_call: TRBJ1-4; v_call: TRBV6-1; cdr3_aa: CASSKPGHNNEKLFF; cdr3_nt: TGTGCCAGCAGTAAGCCGGGACACAACAATGAAAAACTGTTTTTT
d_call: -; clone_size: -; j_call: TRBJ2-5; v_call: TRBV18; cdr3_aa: CASSPRTGETQYF; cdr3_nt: TGTGCCAGCTCACCACGAACTGGCGAGACCCAGTACTTC
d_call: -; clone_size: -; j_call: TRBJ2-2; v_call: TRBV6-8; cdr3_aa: CASSFPTGELFF; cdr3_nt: TGTGCCAGCAGTTTTCCCACCGGGGAGCTGTTTTTT
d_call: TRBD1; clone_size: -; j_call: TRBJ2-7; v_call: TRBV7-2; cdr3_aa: CASSLARTGGEQYF; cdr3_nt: TGTGCCAGCAGCTTAGCGCGGACAGGGGGCGAGCAGTACTTC
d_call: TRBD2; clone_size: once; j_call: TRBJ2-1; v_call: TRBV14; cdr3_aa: CASSQLTSGRREQFF; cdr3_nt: TGTGCCAGCAGCCAACTGACTAGCGGGAGAAGGGAGCAGTTCTTC
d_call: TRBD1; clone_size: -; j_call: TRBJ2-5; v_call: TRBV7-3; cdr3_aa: CASSDGTGQETQYF; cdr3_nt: TGTGCCAGCAGCGACGGGACAGGACAAGAGACCCAGTACTTC
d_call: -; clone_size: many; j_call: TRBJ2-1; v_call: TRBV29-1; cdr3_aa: CSVLTYNEQFF; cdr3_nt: TGCAGCGTCCTCACTTACAATGAGCAGTTCTTC
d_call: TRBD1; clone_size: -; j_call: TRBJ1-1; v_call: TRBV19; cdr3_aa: CASSIQGGGPGAEAFF; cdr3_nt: TGTGCCAGTAGTATACAAGGGGGCGGCCCTGGGGCTGAAGCTTTCTTT
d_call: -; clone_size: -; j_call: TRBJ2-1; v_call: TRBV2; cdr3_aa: CAGGREHYNEQFF; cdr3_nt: TGTGCCGGCGGTCGGGAGCACTACAATGAGCAGTTCTTC
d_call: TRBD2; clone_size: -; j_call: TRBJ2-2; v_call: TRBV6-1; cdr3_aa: CASRVTSGRTGELFF; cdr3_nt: TGTGCCAGCAGGGTGACTAGCGGGAGGACCGGGGAGCTGTTTTTT
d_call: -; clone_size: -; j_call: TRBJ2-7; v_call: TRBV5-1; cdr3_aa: CASRNREFSDEQYF; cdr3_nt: TGCGCCAGTCGGAACAGGGAATTCTCGGACGAGCAGTACTTC
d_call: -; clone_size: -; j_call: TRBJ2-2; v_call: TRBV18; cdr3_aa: CASSPLQGSPYTGELFF; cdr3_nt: TGTGCCAGCTCACCACTACAGGGAAGTCCGTACACCGGGGAGCTGTTTTTT
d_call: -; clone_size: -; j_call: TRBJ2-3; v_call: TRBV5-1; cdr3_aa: CASTPGGATDTQYF; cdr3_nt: TGCGCCAGCACCCCCGGCGGGGCCACAGATACGCAGTATTTT
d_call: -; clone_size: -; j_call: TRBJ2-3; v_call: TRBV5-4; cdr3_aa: CASSFGQRQTDTQYF; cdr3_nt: TGTGCCAGCAGCTTCGGACAGAGGCAAACAGATACGCAGTATTTT
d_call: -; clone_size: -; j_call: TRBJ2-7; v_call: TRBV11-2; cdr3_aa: CASSPGGRAIYEQYF; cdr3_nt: TGTGCCAGCAGCCCCGGCGGGCGGGCGATCTACGAGCAGTACTTC
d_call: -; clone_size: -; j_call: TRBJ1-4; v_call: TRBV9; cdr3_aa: CASSVVSGNNEKLFF; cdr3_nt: TGTGCCAGCAGCGTAGTATCGGGAAATAATGAAAAACTGTTTTTT
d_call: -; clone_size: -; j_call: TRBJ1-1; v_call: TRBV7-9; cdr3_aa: CASNLSGGTEAFF; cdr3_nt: TGTGCCAGCAACCTGAGTGGCGGCACTGAAGCTTTCTTT
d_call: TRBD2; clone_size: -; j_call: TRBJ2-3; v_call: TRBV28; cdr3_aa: CASSLGGRSGNTQYF; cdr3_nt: TGTGCCAGCAGTTTAGGCGGGAGGTCCGGGAATACGCAGTATTTT
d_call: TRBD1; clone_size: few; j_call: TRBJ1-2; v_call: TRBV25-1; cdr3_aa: CASSATGASGSYTF; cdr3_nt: TGTGCCAGCAGTGCGACAGGGGCGTCCGGTAGCTACACCTTC
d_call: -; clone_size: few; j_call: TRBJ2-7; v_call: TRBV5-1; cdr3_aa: CASSFASEQYF; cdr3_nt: TGCGCCAGCAGCTTTGCCTCCGAGCAGTACTTC
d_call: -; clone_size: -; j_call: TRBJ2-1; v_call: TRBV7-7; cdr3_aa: CASSSPGAAQQFF; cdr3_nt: TGTGCCAGCAGCTCCCCCGGCGCGGCCCAGCAGTTCTTC